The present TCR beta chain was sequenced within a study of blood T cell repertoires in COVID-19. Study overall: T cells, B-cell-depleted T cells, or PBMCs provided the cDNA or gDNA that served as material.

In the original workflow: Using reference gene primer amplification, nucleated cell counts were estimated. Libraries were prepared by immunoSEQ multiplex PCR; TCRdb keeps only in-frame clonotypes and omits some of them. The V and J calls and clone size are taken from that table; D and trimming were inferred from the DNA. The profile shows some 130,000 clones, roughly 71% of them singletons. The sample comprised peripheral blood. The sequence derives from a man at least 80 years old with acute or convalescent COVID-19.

The CDR3 nucleotides are TGCGCCAGCAGCTTGGCCTTGAAGGAGAAATTGAAATCCACAGATACGCAGTATTTT. This codes for CASSLALKEKLKSTDTQYF. The V and J genes are TRBV5-1 and TRBJ2-3, with no clear D. The germline V gene encodes CDR1 SGHRS and CDR2 YFSETQ. The CDR3 covers 19 residues. V was pared by 0 bases and J by 2 bases, with 22 bases between. The whole variable domain, filled in from reference TRBV5-1 and TRBJ2-3, reads KAGVTQTPRYLIKTRGQQVTLSCSPISGHRSVSWYQQTPGQGLQFLFEYFSETQRNKGNFPGRFSGRQFSNSRSEMNVSTLELGDSALYLCASSLALKEKLKSTDTQYFGPGTRLTVL.